A selection of T cell receptor beta chains follows, all from one sample in a study of response to subunit inactivated influenza vaccine. A single record per CDR3 protein comes from TCRdb applying MiXCR to the RT-PCR reads. The sample holds about 650,000 distinct CDR3 sequences, 15% to 18% seen once. The source material was PBMCs from blood, sampled 12 days after vaccination. The receptors shown here come from a man aged 50 or older who received an inactivated influenza vaccine. CDR3s include the opening cysteine and the closing phenylalanine or tryptophan. Each record gives: J gene, V gene, D gene, clone size, CDR3 protein, CDR3 DNA. A D gene is named only where the DNA matches it firmly. The listing skips clone size in some rows; elsewhere it reads once, few, many or a size class.

TRBJ2-7 | TRBV6-1 | - | few | CASSPTLISSYEQYF | TGTGCCAGCAGCCCTACGCTTATCAGCTCCTACGAGCAGTACTTC
TRBJ2-7 | TRBV2 | TRBD1 | - | CASRSTGAYEQYF | TGTGCCAGCAGATCGACAGGGGCTTACGAGCAGTACTTC
TRBJ1-1 | TRBV20-1 | - | - | CSAPPTYTEAFF | TGCAGTGCTCCCCCCACTTACACTGAAGCTTTCTTT
TRBJ2-2 | TRBV18 | TRBD1 | - | CASSPSTGVPGELFF | TGTGCCAGCTCACCTTCTACAGGGGTCCCCGGGGAGCTGTTTTTT
TRBJ1-5 | TRBV4-3 | - | few | CASSQDLISNQPQHF | TGCGCCAGCAGCCAAGATCTGATTAGCAATCAGCCCCAGCATTTT
TRBJ2-3 | TRBV24-1 | TRBD2 | many | CATSDRTSGSSDTQYF | TGTGCCACCAGTGATCGGACTAGCGGGAGTTCAGATACGCAGTATTTT
TRBJ1-1 | TRBV5-1 | TRBD1 | - | CASSLGLGQMNTEAFF | TGCGCCAGCAGCTTGGGCCTGGGACAGATGAACACTGAAGCTTTCTTT
TRBJ2-7 | TRBV10-2 | - | - | CASSESGGAYEQYF | TGCGCCAGCAGTGAGTCTGGGGGCGCTTACGAGCAGTACTTC
TRBJ2-3 | TRBV4-3 | - | - | CASSQDRRAAGHTQYF | TGCGCCAGCAGCCAAGATCGAAGAGCGGCGGGGCATACGCAGTATTTT
TRBJ2-7 | TRBV25-1 | - | - | CASSEYGLPEQYF | TGTGCCAGCAGTGAATATGGCCTCCCAGAGCAGTACTTC
TRBJ2-2 | TRBV6-5 | TRBD2 | - | CASSYSLAGHLNTGELFF | TGTGCCAGCAGTTACTCACTAGCGGGCCACTTGAACACCGGGGAGCTGTTTTTT
TRBJ2-5 | TRBV29-1 | - | - | CSVSKRWQETQYF | TGCAGCGTTTCTAAACGGTGGCAAGAGACCCAGTACTTC
TRBJ1-2 | TRBV3-1 | - | - | CASSRRGEYGYTF | TGTGCCAGCAGCCGACGGGGAGAGTATGGCTACACCTTC
TRBJ1-2 | TRBV20-1 | TRBD1 | - | CSASRDRVTNYGYTF | TGCAGTGCTAGCCGAGACAGGGTAACTAACTATGGCTACACCTTC